In its sample, the clone carrying this TCR beta chain was seen a few times. Its antigen is still unknown. Investigators took about 10 milliliters of peripheral blood from every donor. Total RNA was isolated from each sample in quantities of at least 6 micrograms. A second PCR, run for about 7 to 11 cycles, used a sample-barcoded 5' primer plus a J-beta primer mix. TCRdb re-derived calls from the 5' RACE reads in MiXCR, one entry per CDR3 protein. The table lists about 1.4 million distinct CDR3 sequences, roughly 64% of them singletons. This entry is derived from a study of blood T cells in healthy people across ages. Study-level points and caveats: It was found that TCR beta diversity correlated strongly with the percentage of naive T cells.

The CDR3 is 13 amino acids. Losses at the gene ends were 7 bases for V and 1 base for J; bases not matched to a gene: 7. Germline CDR1 SQVTM, CDR2 ANQGSEA. The V call is TRBV29-1, the J call TRBJ2-7; TRBD1 matches 7 bases. The source material was blood. This clonotype originated in a man aged 18-30 years in good health. The CDR3 sequence: CSAGRGQSYEQYF. DNA for the CDR3: TGCAGCGCGGGTAGGGGACAGTCCTACGAGCAGTACTTC.